These 30 T cell receptor beta chains share one sample of origin, sequenced in a study of blood T cell repertoires in COVID-19. Produced via immunoSEQ multiplex PCR; TCRdb's table is partial and in-frame only. Here the sample spans over 150,000 clones, 65% to 80% being singletons. Source material: peripheral blood. The receptors were gathered from a woman in her 50s with acute or convalescent COVID-19.

In DNA form, the CDR3 reads TGTGCCAGCAGCCAAGAGGAGGCAGGAGGGACTGAAGCTTTCTTT. Translated, it gives CASSQEEAGGTEAFF. The chain employs TRBV3-1 (or the pseudogene TRBV3-2) and TRBJ1-1; unclear D gene. This CDR3 is built from 15 residues. Trimming shortened V by 0 bases and J by 5 bases, and 13 bases separated the two germline ends. The V gene's germline CDR1 is LGHDT and CDR2 YNNKEL (reference sequence).

This chain links TRBV6-5 with TRBJ2-3; no clear D. The CDR3 length is 15 residues. With 6 bases removed from V and 5 bases from J, the gap between germline ends came to 18 bases. Germline CDR1 reads MNHEY; CDR2 reads SVGAGI. This chain's CDR3 is CASSSTCPSGDTQYF. Written as DNA, the CDR3 is TGTGCCAGCAGCTCGACTTGCCCCTCGGGAGATACGCAGTATTTT.

The genes are TRBV10-3 and TRBJ1-1; TRBD1 is a possible D gene (6 bases). V lost 8 bases and J lost 6, with 10 bases in between. Germline V gene data show CDR1 as ENHRY and CDR2 as SYGVKD. This CDR3 is built from 11 residues. The CDR3 loop reads CAIRGGPEAFF. DNA of the CDR3: TGTGCCATCCGGGGGGGCCCTGAAGCTTTCTTT.

The chain is built from TRBV6-6 and TRBJ2-7; 7 bases align to TRBD1. CDR1 is MNHNY and CDR2 is SVGAGI in the germline V gene (reference sequence). V lost 8 bases, J lost 5 bases, and 9 bases stayed unmatched. The CDR3 spans 13 residues. CDR3 bases: TGTGCCAGCTGTAATTACCAGGGGGACGAGCAGTACTTC. Translated: CASCNYQGDEQYF.

This clone showed up just a few times. The chain employs TRBV2 and TRBJ1-1, with D unclear. The V and J ends lost 2 bases and 0 bases respectively, with 7 bases between them. This CDR3 region has 14 residues. The germline V gene encodes CDR1 SNHLY and CDR2 FYNNEI. CDR3 DNA sequence: TGTGCCAGCAGTGAACTGGGAGTGAACACTGAAGCTTTCTTT. Amino acid sequence: CASSELGVNTEAFF.

V and J are TRBV10-3 and TRBJ2-1, with TRBD2 identical over 8 bases. Germline-derived CDR1 and CDR2 are ENHRY and SYGVKD. CDR3 length: 13 amino acids. J lost 8 bases, V lost 7 bases, and 7 bases had no gene match. The CDR3 DNA follows: TGTGCCATCAAAGCGGGGGACTGGGATGAGCAGTTCTTC. Translated, it gives CAIKAGDWDEQFF.

The chain employs TRBV28 and TRBJ2-1; 12 bases fit TRBD2. This CDR3 has 16 residues. The junction had 11 bases not matched to a gene; V was cut back by 6 bases and J by 8 bases. CDR1 is MDHEN, CDR2 SYDVKM, per germline. CDR3 bases: TGTGCCAGCAGCCCCCAAGGGCTAGCGGGGGGGGATGAGCAGTTCTTC. Its translation is CASSPQGLAGGDEQFF.

The V call is TRBV28, the J call TRBJ2-1; D is perhaps TRBD2 (5 bases). V lost 7 bases and J lost 2, with 15 bases in between. From germline, CDR1 is MDHEN and CDR2 SYDVKM. The CDR3 loop spans 15 amino acids. The CDR3 DNA follows: TGTGCCAGCATTAAAGCGGCAGGTGCCTACAATGAGCAGTTCTTC. Residues: CASIKAAGAYNEQFF. The complete variable domain, with remaining parts taken from reference TRBV28 and TRBJ2-1, reads DVKVTQSSRYLVKRTGEKVFLECVQDMDHENMFWYRQDPGLGLRLIYFSYDVKMKEKGDIPEGYSVSREKKERFSLILESASTNQTSMYLCASIKAAGAYNEQFFGPGTRLTVL.

The count of this clone is one. The chain carries TRBV24-1 and TRBJ2-2; D uncertain. CDR1 and CDR2 from the germline V gene are KGHDR and SFDVKD. Trimming took off 6 bases at V and 6 bases at J, with 16 bases between the two ends. CDR3 length equals 15 residues. CDR3: CATSYARETAGELFF. CDR3 nucleotide sequence: TGTGCCACCAGTTACGCAAGAGAAACCGCCGGGGAGCTGTTTTTT.

This clone was counted once. V is TRBV6-5 and J is TRBJ2-1; the match to TRBD1 covers 7 bases. V gave up 5 bases and J gave up 4 bases; unmatched junction bases: 5. From germline, CDR1 is MNHEY and CDR2 SVGAGI. The CDR3 covers 14 residues. The CDR3 DNA sequence: TGTGCCAGCAGTCTCGGACAGGAGTACAATGAGCAGTTCTTC. Protein: CASSLGQEYNEQFF.

This clone was seen only once. The gene calls are TRBV25-1 and TRBJ1-3, with D possibly matching TRBD1 (5 bases). Germline-derived CDR1 and CDR2 are MGHDK and SYGVNS. The CDR3 totals 15 residues. Trimming took off 3 bases at V and 2 bases at J, with 11 bases between the two ends. CDR3 coding DNA: TGTGCCAGCAGTGACGACAGAGGCGCTGGAAACACCATATATTTT. It translates to CASSDDRGAGNTIYF.

The genes are TRBV7-2 and TRBJ2-7; TRBD1 is a possible D gene (7 bases). The CDR3 runs 14 residues. Trimming left V 5 bases short and J 5 bases short, with 16 bases between. Germline V gives CDR1 SGHTA, CDR2 FQGNSA. The DNA of the CDR3 is TGTGCCAGCAGCCCGCAGGGGGGCATCGACGAGCAGTACTTC. This encodes CASSPQGGIDEQYF.

The sample holds one count of this clone. The rearrangement joins TRBV30 to TRBJ2-3, with TRBD2 identical over 12 bases. The germline V gene has CDR1 GTSNPN and CDR2 SVGIG (reference sequence). CDR3 length equals 16 residues. The V gene end was trimmed by 7 bases and the J gene end by 1 base; junction bases not matched to a gene: 9. This chain's CDR3 is CASSTSGRLGTDTQYF. The CDR3 DNA reads as TGTGCCTCCTCGACTAGCGGGAGATTGGGCACAGATACGCAGTATTTT.

The rearrangement uses TRBV5-1 and TRBJ2-7, with D perhaps TRBD1 (5 bases). The V end lost 4 bases, the J end lost 2 bases, and 13 bases lay between the germline ends. The germline V gene encodes CDR1 SGHRS and CDR2 YFSETQ. This CDR3 has 14 residues. The DNA of the CDR3 is TGCGCCAGCAGCCCAACAGGAAAACCCTACGAGCAGTACTTC. It yields the protein CASSPTGKPYEQYF.

J is TRBJ2-3 and V is TRBV5-1, with D possibly matching TRBD2 (6 bases). The CDR3 is made up of 15 amino acids. The germline gives CDR1 SGHRS, CDR2 YFSETQ. Trimming took off 0 bases at V and 4 bases at J, with 12 bases between the two ends. The chain's CDR3 is CASSLGDSHPDTQYF. CDR3 bases: TGCGCCAGCAGCTTGGGGGACTCCCACCCAGATACGCAGTATTTT.

The rearrangement links TRBV6-5 to TRBJ2-4; TRBD2 might be the D (6 bases). This CDR3 has 13 amino acids. Germline V gene data show CDR1 as MNHEY and CDR2 as SVGAGI. V was shortened by 9 bases and J by 0 bases, with 9 bases between the two germline ends. The CDR3 is CASSGLAKNIQYF. The CDR3 bases are TGTGCCAGTAGCGGATTAGCCAAAAACATTCAGTACTTC.

This clone has more than one count but fewer than ten. CDR3 nucleotides: TGCGCCAGCAGCTTAGGGACAAACACTGAAGCTTTCTTT. Protein sequence: CASSLGTNTEAFF. The V and J genes are TRBV5-1 and TRBJ1-1, with D perhaps matching TRBD1 (6 bases). The CDR3 length is 13 residues. V shed 2 bases and J shed 2 bases, with 7 bases lying between them. The germline gives CDR1 SGHRS, CDR2 YFSETQ.

CDR3 sequence (DNA): TGTGCCAGCAGCGGGGAGAACACAGATACGCAGTATTTT. This gives the protein CASSGENTDTQYF. The chain has TRBV9 and TRBJ2-3; D might be TRBD2 (5 bases). Germline lookup yields CDR1 SGDLS and CDR2 YYNGEE. The CDR3 extends over 13 amino acids. Between the trimmed V and J ends, which lost 3 bases and 2 bases, there was a span of 7 bases.

This chain's CDR3 is CAGGTSGSPNNEQFF. CDR3 in DNA: TGTGCCGGGGGGACTAGCGGAAGCCCCAACAATGAGCAGTTCTTC. The genes are TRBV7-2 and TRBJ2-1; TRBD2 agrees at 11 bases. From germline, CDR1 is SGHTA and CDR2 FQGNSA. The CDR3 is 15 amino acids. The V segment lost 11 bases and the J segment 5 bases; nucleotides outside the gene matches: 11.

This clone occurred a few times. The chain is built from TRBV2 and TRBJ1-3, with TRBD1 identical over 8 bases. Germline V CDR1 and CDR2: SNHLY, FYNNEI. The CDR3 is 15 residues long. Trimming removed 5 bases from V and 0 bases from J; junction bases left unmatched: 3. CDR3 sequence: CASSRTGRSGNTIYF. As DNA, the CDR3 is TGTGCCAGCAGTAGGACAGGGCGCTCTGGAAACACCATATATTTT.

This clone was observed once. The V gene is TRBV19, the J gene TRBJ2-7, with 14 bases that match TRBD2. The CDR3 is 16 amino acids. V shed 10 bases and J 1 base; nucleotides not matched to a gene: 9. Germline-derived CDR1 and CDR2 are LNHDA and SQIVND (reference sequence). The CDR3 is CATSGTSGRASYEQYF. The DNA for the CDR3 is TGTGCCACGTCCGGGACTAGCGGGAGAGCGTCCTACGAGCAGTACTTC.

The chain joins TRBV28 to TRBJ2-7; TRBD1 aligns across 7 bases. Germline CDR1 is MDHEN and CDR2 is SYDVKM. The CDR3 has 12 amino acids. V was pared by 11 bases and J by 7 bases, with 11 bases of the junction left unmatched. CDR3 sequence (DNA): TGTGCCTGTGGACAGGCACTACAAGAGCAGTACTTC. Encoded protein: CACGQALQEQYF. The variable domain in full, with the rest retrieved from reference TRBV28 and TRBJ2-7, is DVKVTQSSRYLVKRTGEKVFLECVQDMDHENMFWYRQDPGLGLRLIYFSYDVKMKEKGDIPEGYSVSREKKERFSLILESASTNQTSMYLCACGQALQEQYFGPGTRLTVT.

This clone has only a few counts. The CDR3 reads CSASEREAGELFF. The CDR3 nucleotides read TGCAGTGCTAGTGAGCGGGAGGCCGGGGAGCTGTTTTTT. The chain links TRBV20-1 to TRBJ2-2, with TRBD2 identical over 9 bases. Germline V gene data show CDR1 as DFQATT and CDR2 as SNEGSKA (reference sequence). V trimming: 3 bases; J trimming: 6 bases; junction bases outside the gene matches: 2. This CDR3 spans 13 amino acids.

V usage is TRBV4-2 and J usage is TRBJ2-7, with 11 positions matching TRBD2. This CDR3 region has 16 residues. V trimming: 1 base; J trimming: 2 bases; junction bases outside the gene matches: 4. Germline V lookup: CDR1 LGHNA, CDR2 YNFKEQ. The CDR3 DNA reads TGTGCCAGCAGCCAAGGCGGACTAGCGGGTCCCTACGAGCAGTACTTC. It is translated as CASSQGGLAGPYEQYF.

The chain uses TRBV30 and TRBJ2-3; D ambiguous. Trimming left V 0 bases short and J 0 bases short, with 4 bases between. This CDR3 comprises 13 residues. Germline assignment: CDR1 GTSNPN and CDR2 SVGIG (reference sequence). The CDR3 nucleotides read TGTGCCTGGAGTGTTACAAGCACAGATACGCAGTATTTT. It codes for CAWSVTSTDTQYF. Combining the CDR3 with reference TRBV30 and TRBJ2-3 gives the whole variable domain SQTIHQWPATLVQPVGSPLSLECTVEGTSNPNLYWYRQAAGRGLQLLFYSVGIGQISSEVPQNLSASRPQDRQFILSSKKLLLSDSGFYLCAWSVTSTDTQYFGPGTRLTVL.

This clone was observed once. This chain links TRBV4-3 with TRBJ2-3, with 9 bases aligning to TRBD2. Germline loops: CDR1 LGHNA, CDR2 YSLEER. This CDR3 contains 15 residues. V trimming: 2 bases; J trimming: 3 bases; junction bases outside the gene matches: 3. The CDR3 DNA is TGCGCCAGCAGCCAATTCGGACTAGCGACAGATACGCAGTATTTT. This gives the protein CASSQFGLATDTQYF.

The rearrangement joins TRBV24-1 to TRBJ2-3, with 10 bases fitting TRBD2. The CDR3 covers 16 residues. J lost 3 bases, V lost 3 bases, and 5 bases had no gene match. The germline CDR1 and CDR2 sequences are KGHDR and SFDVKD. The CDR3 DNA sequence: TGTGCCACCAGTGATCTAGCGGGAGTGGGGACAGATACGCAGTATTTT. It is translated as CATSDLAGVGTDTQYF.

The J gene is TRBJ2-2, the V gene TRBV7-5; the table's D gene call, TRBD2, was not cross checked with the DNA. TRBV7-5 is deemed a pseudogene. The CDR3 loop spans 21 amino acids. The CDR3 nucleotides read TGTGCCAGAAGCTTAGCGTGGCCGGCGGGGGACAAGGTTGGTGACACCGGGGAGCTGTTTTTT. Translation gives CARSLAWPAGDKVGDTGELFF.

V and J are TRBV4-3 and TRBJ2-1; weak D call: TRBD2 (6 bases). Trimming took 0 bases from V and 7 from J, leaving 10 bases between them. The germline CDR1 and CDR2 sequences are LGHNA and YSLEER. The CDR3 runs to 14 residues. The CDR3 loop reads CASSQDSRGNEQFF. DNA for the CDR3: TGCGCCAGCAGCCAAGATTCGCGGGGAAATGAGCAGTTCTTC.

As regards this clone: The sample holds other DNA sequences that translate to the same CDR3. The rearrangement links TRBV11-2 to TRBJ2-2; 8 nucleotides agree with TRBD2. With V trimmed by 0 bases and J by 5 bases, 8 bases remained unmatched. The CDR3 is made up of 17 amino acids. Germline V lookup: CDR1 SGHAT, CDR2 FQNNGV. The DNA for the CDR3 is TGTGCCAGCAGCTTAGATCAGCGGGAGAGGTCAACCGGGGAGCTGTTTTTT. This codes for CASSLDQRERSTGELFF.